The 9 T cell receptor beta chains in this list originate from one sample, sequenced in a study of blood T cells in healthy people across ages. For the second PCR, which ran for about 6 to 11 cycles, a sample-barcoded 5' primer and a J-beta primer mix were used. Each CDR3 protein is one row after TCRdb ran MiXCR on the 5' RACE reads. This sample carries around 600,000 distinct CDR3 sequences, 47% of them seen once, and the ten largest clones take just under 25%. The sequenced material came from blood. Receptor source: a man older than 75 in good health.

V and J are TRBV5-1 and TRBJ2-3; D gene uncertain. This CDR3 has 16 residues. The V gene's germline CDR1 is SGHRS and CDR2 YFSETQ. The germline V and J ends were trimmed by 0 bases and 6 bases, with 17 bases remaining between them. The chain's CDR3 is CASSLVATPVEDTQYF. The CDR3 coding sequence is TGCGCCAGCAGCTTGGTGGCCACCCCGGTTGAGGATACGCAGTATTTT.

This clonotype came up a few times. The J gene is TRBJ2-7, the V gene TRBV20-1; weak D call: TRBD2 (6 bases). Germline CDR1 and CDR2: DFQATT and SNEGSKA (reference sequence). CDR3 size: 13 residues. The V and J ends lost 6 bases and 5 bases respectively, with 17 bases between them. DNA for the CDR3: TGCAGTGCAGGCGGGGAGGACGGGAACGAGCAGTACTTC. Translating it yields CSAGGEDGNEQYF.

CDR3 loop: CSVDRNKETQYF. The CDR3 nucleotides are TGCAGCGTTGACAGAAACAAAGAGACCCAGTACTTC. This chain uses TRBV29-1 with TRBJ2-5; D gene uncertain. The CDR3 has 12 amino acids. Germline assignment: CDR1 SQVTM and CDR2 ANQGSEA. Trimming took 3 bases from V and 3 from J, leaving 8 bases between them.

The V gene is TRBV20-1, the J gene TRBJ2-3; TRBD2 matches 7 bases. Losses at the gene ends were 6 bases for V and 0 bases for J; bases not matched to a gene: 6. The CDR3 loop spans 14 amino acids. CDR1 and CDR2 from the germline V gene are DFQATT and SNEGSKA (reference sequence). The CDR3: CSAQRGTSTDTQYF. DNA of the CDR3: TGCAGTGCCCAGCGGGGAACTAGCACAGATACGCAGTATTTT.

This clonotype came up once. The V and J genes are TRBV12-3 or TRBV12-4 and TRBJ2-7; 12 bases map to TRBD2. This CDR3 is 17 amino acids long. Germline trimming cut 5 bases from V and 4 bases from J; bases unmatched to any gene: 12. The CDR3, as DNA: TGTGCCAGCAGTCCTCCTAGCGGGAGGGCCAAGGAGTACGAGCAGTACTTC. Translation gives CASSPPSGRAKEYEQYF.

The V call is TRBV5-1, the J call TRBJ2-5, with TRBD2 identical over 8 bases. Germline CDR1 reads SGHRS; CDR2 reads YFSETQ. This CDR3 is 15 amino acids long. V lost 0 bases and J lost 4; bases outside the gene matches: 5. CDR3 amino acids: CASSLEDSGAETQYF. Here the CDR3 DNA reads TGCGCCAGCAGCTTGGAGGATAGCGGGGCAGAGACCCAGTACTTC.

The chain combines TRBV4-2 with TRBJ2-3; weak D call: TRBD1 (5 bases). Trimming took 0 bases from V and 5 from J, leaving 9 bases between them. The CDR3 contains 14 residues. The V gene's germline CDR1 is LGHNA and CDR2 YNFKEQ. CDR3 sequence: CASSQDGQGDTQYF. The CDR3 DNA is TGTGCCAGCAGCCAAGATGGGCAGGGAGATACGCAGTATTTT.

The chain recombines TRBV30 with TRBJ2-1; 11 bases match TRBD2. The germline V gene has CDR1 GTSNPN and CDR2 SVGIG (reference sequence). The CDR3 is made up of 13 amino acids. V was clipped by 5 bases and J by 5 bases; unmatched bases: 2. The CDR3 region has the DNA TGTGCCTGGGGGGGACTAGCGGACAATGAGCAGTTCTTC. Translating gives CAWGGLADNEQFF.

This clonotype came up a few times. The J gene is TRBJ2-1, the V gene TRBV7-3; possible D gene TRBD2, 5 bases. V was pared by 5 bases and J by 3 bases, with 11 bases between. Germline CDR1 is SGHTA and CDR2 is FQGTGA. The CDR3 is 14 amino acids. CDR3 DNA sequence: TGTGCCAGCAGCCCCTCGACTATCTACAATGAGCAGTTCTTC. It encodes CASSPSTIYNEQFF.